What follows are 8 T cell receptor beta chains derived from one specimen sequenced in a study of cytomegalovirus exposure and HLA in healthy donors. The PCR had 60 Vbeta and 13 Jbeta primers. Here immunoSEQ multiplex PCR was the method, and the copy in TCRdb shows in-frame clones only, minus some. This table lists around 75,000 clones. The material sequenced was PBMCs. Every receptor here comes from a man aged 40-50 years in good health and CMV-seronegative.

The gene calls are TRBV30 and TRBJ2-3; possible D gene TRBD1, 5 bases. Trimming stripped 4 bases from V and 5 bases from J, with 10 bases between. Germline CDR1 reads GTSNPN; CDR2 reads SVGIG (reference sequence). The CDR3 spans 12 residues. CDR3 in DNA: TGTGCCTGGATTACTCAGGGAGATACGCAGTATTTT. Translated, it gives CAWITQGDTQYF.

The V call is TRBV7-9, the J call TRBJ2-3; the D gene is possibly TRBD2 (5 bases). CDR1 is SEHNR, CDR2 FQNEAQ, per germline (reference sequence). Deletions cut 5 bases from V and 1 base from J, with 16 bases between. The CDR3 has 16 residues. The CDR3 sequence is CASSGERAARTDTQYF. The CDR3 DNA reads TGTGCCAGCAGCGGGGAGCGCGCGGCTCGCACAGATACGCAGTATTTT. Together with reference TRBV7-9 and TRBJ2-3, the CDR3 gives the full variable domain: DTGVSQNPRHKITKRGQNVTFRCDPISEHNRLYWYRQTLGQGPEFLTYFQNEAQLEKSRLLSDRFSAERPKGSFSTLEIQRTEQGDSAMYLCASSGERAARTDTQYFGPGTRLTVL.

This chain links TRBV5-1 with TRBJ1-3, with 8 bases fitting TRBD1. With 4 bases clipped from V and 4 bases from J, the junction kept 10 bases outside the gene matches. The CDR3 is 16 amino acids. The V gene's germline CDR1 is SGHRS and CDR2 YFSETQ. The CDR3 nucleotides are TGCGCCAGCAGCCTTCAACCCGGACAGGGCGGAAACACCATATATTTT. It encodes CASSLQPGQGGNTIYF.

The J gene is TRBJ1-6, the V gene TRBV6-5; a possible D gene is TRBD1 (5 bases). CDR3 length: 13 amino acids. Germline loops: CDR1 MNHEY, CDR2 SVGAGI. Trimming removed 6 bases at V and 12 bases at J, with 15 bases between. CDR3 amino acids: CASRAVGGRPLHF. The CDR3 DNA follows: TGTGCCAGCAGAGCGGTGGGGGGAAGACCCCTCCACTTT.

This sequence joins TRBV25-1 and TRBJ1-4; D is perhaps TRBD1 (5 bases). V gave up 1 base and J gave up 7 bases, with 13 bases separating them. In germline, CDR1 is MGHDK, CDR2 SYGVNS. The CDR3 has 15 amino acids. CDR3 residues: CASSESRLRGEKLFF. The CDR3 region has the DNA TGTGCCAGCAGTGAATCTCGACTTAGGGGTGAAAAACTGTTTTTT.

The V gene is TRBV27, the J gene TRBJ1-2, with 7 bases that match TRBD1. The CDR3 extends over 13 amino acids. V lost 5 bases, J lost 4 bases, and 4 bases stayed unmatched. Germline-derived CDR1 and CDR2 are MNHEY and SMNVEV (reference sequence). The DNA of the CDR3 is TGTGCCAGCAGTCCCAGGGGGTCCTATGGCTACACCTTC. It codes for CASSPRGSYGYTF.

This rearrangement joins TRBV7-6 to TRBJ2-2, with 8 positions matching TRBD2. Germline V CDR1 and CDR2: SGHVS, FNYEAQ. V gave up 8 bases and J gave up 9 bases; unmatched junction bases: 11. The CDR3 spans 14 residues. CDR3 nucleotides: TGTGCCAGCCAAGCGGGAGAAGGGGACCGGGAGCTGTTTTTT. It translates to CASQAGEGDRELFF. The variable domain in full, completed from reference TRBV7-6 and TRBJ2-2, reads GAGVSQSPRYKVTKRGQDVALRCDPISGHVSLYWYRQALGQGPEFLTYFNYEAQQDKSGLPNDRFSAERPEGSISTLTIQRTEQRDSAMYRCASQAGEGDRELFFGEGSRLTVL.

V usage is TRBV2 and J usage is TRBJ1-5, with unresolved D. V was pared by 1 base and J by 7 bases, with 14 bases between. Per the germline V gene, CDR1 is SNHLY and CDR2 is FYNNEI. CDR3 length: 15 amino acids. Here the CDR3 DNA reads TGTGCCAGCAGTGAAGACAGTCAGACACACCAGCCCCAGCATTTT. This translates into CASSEDSQTHQPQHF.